Each of the 20 T cell receptor beta chains below was sequenced from the same sample in a study of cytomegalovirus exposure and HLA in healthy donors. PCR primers comprised 60 Vbeta and 13 Jbeta primers. Assay: immunoSEQ multiplex PCR; the TCRdb copy retains only in-frame clones and omits some. The table records over 85,000 clones, approximately 86% of them present only once. Sequences were obtained from PBMCs. All receptors derive from a man in his forties in good health and CMV-seronegative.

The chain has TRBV28 and TRBJ1-4; the D gene is possibly TRBD1 (5 bases). This CDR3 is built from 12 residues. Germline CDR1 is MDHEN and CDR2 is SYDVKM. Trimming took off 4 bases at V and 13 bases at J, with 13 bases between the two ends. The CDR3 here is CASSSDWTRLFF. As DNA, the CDR3 is TGTGCCAGCAGTTCGGATTGGACACGACTGTTTTTT.

V is TRBV27 and J is TRBJ1-1; D is unclear. The CDR3 is 15 amino acids. Trimming took 2 bases from V and 3 from J, leaving 13 bases between them. Germline values: CDR1 MNHEY, CDR2 SMNVEV (reference sequence). The CDR3 bases are TGTGCCAGCAGTTTAAGAGGGAGGTACGACACTGAAGCTTTCTTT. This gives the protein CASSLRGRYDTEAFF.

V gene TRBV23-1 combines with J gene TRBJ1-2; 9 bases line up with TRBD1. TRBV23-1 is an ORF; its function is uncertain. Trimming took 0 bases from V and 6 from J; bases not matched to a gene: 8. The CDR3 loop spans 16 amino acids. The CDR3 DNA follows: TGCGCCAGCAGTCAATCCATCCGGGACAGGGATGATGGCTACACCTTC. Translating it yields CASSQSIRDRDDGYTF.

J is TRBJ1-5 and V is TRBV2; 7 positions match TRBD1. The germline CDR1 and CDR2 sequences are SNHLY and FYNNEI. The CDR3 contains 16 residues. V lost 7 bases, J lost 0 bases, and 9 bases stayed unmatched. The CDR3 DNA reads as TGTGCCAGCAAGGAGGAGGGGGCGGGTAGCAATCAGCCCCAGCATTTT. It is translated as CASKEEGAGSNQPQHF.

The rearrangement joins TRBV6-6 to TRBJ1-6, with TRBD1 as a possible D gene (6 bases). In germline, CDR1 is MNHNY, CDR2 SVGAGI (reference sequence). CDR3 length equals 15 residues. V lost 6 bases and J 0 bases, leaving 9 bases between the germline ends. The CDR3 is CASSPDSSYNSPLHF. The CDR3 coding sequence is TGTGCCAGCAGCCCGGACAGCTCCTATAATTCACCCCTCCACTTT.

CDR3 sequence (DNA): TGCGCCAGCAGCCAAGATCGGGGTCGAAGCACAGATACGCAGTATTTT. Its translation: CASSQDRGRSTDTQYF. V usage is TRBV4-1 and J usage is TRBJ2-3, with D perhaps TRBD2 (5 bases). Germline V gene data show CDR1 as MGHRA and CDR2 as YSYEKL. CDR3 length: 16 residues. Between the trimmed V and J ends, which lost 0 bases and 0 bases, there was a span of 10 bases.

The chain employs TRBV7-3 and TRBJ2-1; 9 nucleotides align to TRBD1. Germline V gives CDR1 SGHTA, CDR2 FQGTGA. This CDR3 contains 14 residues. The junction had 7 bases not matched to a gene; V was cut back by 3 bases and J by 10 bases. CDR3: CASSLGQGNGEQFF. CDR3 nucleotide sequence: TGTGCCAGCAGCTTGGGACAGGGTAACGGCGAGCAGTTCTTC. The full variable domain, rest sourced from reference TRBV7-3 and TRBJ2-1, is GAGVSQTPSNKVTEKGKYVELRCDPISGHTALYWYRQSLGQGPEFLIYFQGTGAADDSGLPNDRFFAVRPEGSVSTLKIQRTERGDSAVYLCASSLGQGNGEQFFGPGTRLTVL.

This sequence joins TRBV5-4 and TRBJ2-7; D perhaps matches TRBD1 (5 bases). CDR1 and CDR2 from the germline V gene are SGHNT and YYREEE (reference sequence). CDR3 length equals 14 residues. The V end was cut by 3 bases, the J end by 1 base, with 11 bases between. CDR3 nucleotides: TGTGCCAGCAGCTCCGCTGACAGATCCTACGAGCAGTACTTC. Its protein product is CASSSADRSYEQYF.

The chain uses TRBV30 and TRBJ2-5; TRBD1 matches 9 bases. CDR3 length equals 13 residues. V trimming: 3 bases; J trimming: 7 bases; junction bases outside the gene matches: 6. Per germline, CDR1 GTSNPN and CDR2 SVGIG (reference sequence). The CDR3 here is CAWRKTGGGTQYF. The CDR3 coding sequence is TGTGCCTGGAGAAAGACAGGGGGAGGGACCCAGTACTTC.

This clone has only one observation. The chain recombines TRBV7-2 with TRBJ2-3, with TRBD2 identical over 9 bases. V lost 2 bases, J lost 3 bases, and 6 bases stayed unmatched. CDR1 is SGHTA and CDR2 is FQGNSA in the germline V gene. The CDR3 totals 16 residues. Written as DNA, the CDR3 is TGTGCCAGCAGCTTATCCGGGACTAGCAAAACAGATACGCAGTATTTT. The encoded protein is CASSLSGTSKTDTQYF.

The rearrangement uses TRBV15 and TRBJ2-3, with D tentatively TRBD1 (7 bases). Trimming took 0 bases from V and 5 from J, leaving 12 bases between them. This CDR3 comprises 15 residues. Germline CDR1 reads LNHNV; CDR2 reads YYDKDF (reference sequence). CDR3 bases: TGTGCCACCAGCAGAGAAGGGACAGCGGGAGATACGCAGTATTTT. It translates to CATSREGTAGDTQYF.

This chain links TRBV7-9 with TRBJ2-5; the D gene is possibly TRBD2 (5 bases). V lost 4 bases and J 6 bases, leaving 15 bases between the germline ends. The CDR3 runs to 14 residues. The germline gives CDR1 SEHNR, CDR2 FQNEAQ (reference sequence). CDR3 in DNA: TGTGCCAGCAGCTCCAATGAGGGCGGAAAGACCCAGTACTTC. Translation gives CASSSNEGGKTQYF.

This clone was seen a single time. The rearrangement links TRBV10-3 to TRBJ1-4, with a tentative D call TRBD1 (6 bases). Germline V gene lookup returns CDR1 ENHRY and CDR2 SYGVKD. The CDR3 has 15 residues. The V and J ends lost 2 bases and 7 bases respectively, with 14 bases between them. The CDR3 DNA reads TGTGCCATCAGTGAGGTTAAGGGGGGGAGTGAAAAACTGTTTTTT. Translated: CAISEVKGGSEKLFF.

This sequence joins TRBV2 and TRBJ1-1; weak D call: TRBD1 (5 bases). The germline V and J ends were trimmed by 3 bases and 6 bases, with 11 bases remaining between them. This CDR3 spans 13 amino acids. Germline CDR1 reads SNHLY; CDR2 reads FYNNEI. DNA of the CDR3: TGTGCCAGCAGTGAGGGGGGGAAGGCTGAAGCTTTCTTT. Translation gives CASSEGGKAEAFF.

The genes are TRBV4-2 and TRBJ2-5; TRBD2 matches at 8 bases. CDR1 and CDR2 from the germline V gene are LGHNA and YNFKEQ. With V trimmed by 0 bases and J by 1 base, 7 bases remained unmatched. This CDR3 region has 17 residues. CDR3 nucleotide sequence: TGTGCCAGCAGCCAAGATTCGGCGGGGGGTTTCCAAGAGACCCAGTACTTC. Translated: CASSQDSAGGFQETQYF.

This clone was counted once. The CDR3: CASSQEVWSGGAGGEQFF. CDR3 bases: TGCGCCAGCAGCCAAGAGGTCTGGAGCGGGGGGGCTGGGGGTGAGCAGTTCTTC. The chain recombines TRBV4-1 with TRBJ2-1; 10 bases agree with TRBD2. CDR1 MGHRA and CDR2 YSYEKL come from the germline V gene. The CDR3 is made up of 18 amino acids. J was trimmed by 9 bases and V by 0 bases; bases with no gene match: 14.

This sequence joins TRBV5-1 and TRBJ1-1; 7 positions agree with TRBD1. From germline, CDR1 is SGHRS and CDR2 YFSETQ. The CDR3 covers 14 residues. The J segment lost 2 bases and the V segment lost 3 bases, leaving 4 bases of the junction unmatched. As DNA, the CDR3 is TGCGCCAGCAGCTGGGACAGATCAAACACTGAAGCTTTCTTT. Translation gives CASSWDRSNTEAFF.

The chain has TRBV29-1 and TRBJ1-4; D is undetermined. The ends were cut back, 7 bases at V and 5 bases at J, with 11 bases in the middle. This CDR3 comprises 12 residues. CDR1 is SQVTM and CDR2 is ANQGSEA in the germline V gene. In DNA form, the CDR3 reads TGCAGCGCCGGTCGGGTAAATGAAAAACTGTTTTTT. Translated: CSAGRVNEKLFF.

The rearrangement uses TRBV5-1 and TRBJ1-1, with a tentative D call TRBD1 (5 bases). The germline V and J ends were trimmed by 0 bases and 1 base, with 10 bases remaining between them. Germline loops: CDR1 SGHRS, CDR2 YFSETQ. The CDR3 runs 15 residues. The CDR3 loop reads CASSLAIDRNTEAFF. For the CDR3, the DNA is TGCGCCAGCAGCTTGGCGATCGACAGGAACACTGAAGCTTTCTTT. Using reference TRBV5-1 and TRBJ1-1 for the parts outside the CDR3, the full variable domain is KAGVTQTPRYLIKTRGQQVTLSCSPISGHRSVSWYQQTPGQGLQFLFEYFSETQRNKGNFPGRFSGRQFSNSRSEMNVSTLELGDSALYLCASSLAIDRNTEAFFGQGTRLTVV.

The rearrangement links TRBV7-3 to TRBJ2-1; D perhaps matches TRBD1 (6 bases). CDR3 length: 13 residues. Germline V gene sequence: CDR1 SGHTA, CDR2 FQGTGA. With 3 bases removed from V and 4 bases from J, the gap between germline ends came to 7 bases. The CDR3 DNA reads TGTGCCAGCAGCTTTGGACAGTACAATGAGCAGTTCTTC. Amino acid sequence: CASSFGQYNEQFF.